The present TCR beta chain was sequenced within a study of cytomegalovirus exposure and HLA in healthy donors (TCRdb year 2017). As for the study more broadly: In an earlier analysis of roughly 590 of the donors, roughly 300 Gb of sequence data and about 110 million unique TCR beta sequences from roughly 180 million T cells were reported. Roughly 300 gigabases of sequencing data and 80 million or so unique TCR sequences were included in an early release covering over 600 HLA-typed donors. Among the approximately 420 genotyped donors, about 83% belonged to the genetic ancestry cluster associated with self-reported Caucasian donors. The aim of the study was to test whether cataloging public T cell receptors could identify signatures of past pathogen exposure. The T cell repertoires of around 730 subjects were profiled by immunosequencing and related to cytomegalovirus serostatus. Along with the approximately 670-subject first cohort, a separate validation cohort of more than 90 different subjects was used. To predict cytomegalovirus infection status, the study combined high-throughput TCR immunosequencing, statistical association of individual TCRs with disease status, and machine learning. In a later analysis, previously published TCR beta repertoires from 670 or so donors were re-analyzed and high-resolution HLA genotyping was added so that TCR occurrence patterns could be studied. Rather than using new phenotypic data, the later analysis identified candidate immune exposures from TCR beta sequences and from how often those sequences occurred across donors. To decide whether each TCR beta V gene segment behaved as functional or pseudogenic, an earlier analysis of nearly 600 of the donors relied on high-throughput TCR beta sequencing. Donor age, sex, ethnicity and CMV serostatus were compiled alongside the repertoire data. Genome-wide SNP genotypes for about 55% of the roughly 670 donors were used in a later genetic analysis, which treated that subset as a discovery cohort. Every repertoire in the discovery cohort had been generated on one and the same sequencing platform. HLA typing included class I and class II loci at four-digit resolution. The number of donors typed differed by locus, with about 629-640 for A, B, C, DRB1 and DQB1, around 500 for DQA1, over 600 for DPA1, and some 440 for DPB1. Roughly 5 DR-DQ haplotypes were treated as single units for association and clustering because of strong linkage in the cohort. Among over 350 genotyped donors of the cohort, an average of about 240,000 unique TCR beta nucleotide sequences were sequenced per donor, roughly a sixth of them non-productive. Paper-wide results and their limitations: In a later analysis, HLA-associated TCR beta chains were found to be more clonally expanded and to have lower generation probabilities than equally common non-associated chains. It was suggested by the authors that the approach could potentially be generalized to other disease states and immunological phenotypes. In a later analysis, the rate of TCR association differed among HLA loci, with DRB1 alleles having the most associated TCRs and HLA-C alleles having the fewest. Because some donors lacked HLA typing at each locus, the association tests relied only on the typed subset. In both the original and validation cohorts, the classifier was reported to diagnose cytomegalovirus status with high specificity and sensitivity. While some public TCRs were present in many individuals, most TCR sequences turned up only very rarely across donors. The earlier analysis of 587 of the donors excluded roughly 17 rarely observed V segments, including chromosome 9 orphons, because counts were too low. Immune exposure information for the cohort was limited to CMV serostatus. In vitro tests confirmed that a few of the cytomegalovirus-associated TCR beta chains recognize cytomegalovirus antigens. An association between a missense DCLRE1C variant and V-gene and J-gene trimming of TCR beta chains was found in a later genetic analysis and replicated in an independent cohort. The sequencing pipeline was judged likely to have produced a cluster of highly shared sequence variants as a technical artifact. The study listed 150 to 200 TCR beta chains as associated with cytomegalovirus. A later analysis associated about 17,000 TCR beta sequences with specific HLA alleles at a false discovery rate of 0.05. Correlated functional status among segregating V segments might reflect linkage disequilibrium, but an unknown experimental factor could not be ruled out. In this cohort, only TCR beta chains were sequenced, and detectable features were limited by the absence of alpha or paired-chain data. In an earlier analysis of some 540 of the donors, most TCR beta V segments appeared in productive rearrangements about 87% or about 30% of the time, broadly matching IMGT annotations. Several of the top co-occurrence clusters appeared to be linked to parvovirus B19, influenza, CMV and Epstein-Barr virus, according to a later analysis. Compared with the 666-donor mean, donors in an Asian-associated ancestry cluster had fewer N-insertions in productive TCRs, according to a later genetic analysis. Some IMGT-functional V segments, including TRBV6-2 and TRBV6-3, could not be told apart with the 87-base-pair reads, so those segments were excluded. When HLA alleles, especially DR and DQ, strongly co-occurred, attributing TCR associations to individual alleles was difficult. The presence/absence analyses assumed that sequencing depth was roughly uniform across donors, and that assumption may not be true. A later analysis found that most CMV-associated TCR beta chains appeared HLA-restricted, with HLA associations seemingly driven largely by CMV exposure. A further reported finding was that TCR beta sequences accurately predicted the HLA-A and HLA-B alleles for most subjects in the first cohort.

Trimming leaves V shorter by 7 bases and J shorter by 5 bases, with the junction holding 4 bases beyond the gene matches. The germline V gene encodes CDR1 SNHLY and CDR2 FYNNEI. Reading from cysteine to phenylalanine, the CDR3 counts 14 amino acids. Only the CDR3 part of the read is kept: 42 bases, read in frame from the first base. Concerning this clone itself: There is no known antigen for this receptor. The record has no base qualities; no much larger clone is one base away.

The cohort consisted of 666 healthy bone marrow donors. At the time of sampling, every cohort member was nominally healthy, though immune exposures that went unrecorded were likely present. The donor tested CMV seropositive, placing the donor among the approximately 290 seropositive members of the cohort. Each donor provided a peripheral blood sample, and peripheral blood mononuclear cells were used for TCR beta sequencing. The Qiagen DNeasy Blood Extraction Kit was used to extract genomic DNA from the blood cell samples. Library generation was performed with the immunoSEQ multiplex PCR assay. A mixture of 60 forward primers for TCR Vbeta segments and 13 reverse primers for TCR Jbeta segments was used in the multiplex PCR. The CDR3 region of rearranged TCR beta genes was amplified from genomic DNA with a multiplex PCR assay. The Illumina HiSeq System was used to sequence the amplified TCR beta libraries as 87-base-pair reads. As for the original processing: Across the 666 repertoires, a later analysis counted 80 million or so unique TCR beta chains, some 11 million of which were shared by at least two donors. A nearest-neighbor algorithm error-corrected the raw reads and collapsed the reads into unique sequences, merging closely related sequences to remove PCR and sequencing errors. CDR3 sequences were aligned to IMGT reference sequences to assign V, D and J gene segments. Each retained sequence needed at least a six-nucleotide match to both a V gene segment and a J gene segment. A rearrangement counted as productive if the CDR3 had no stop codons and remained in frame with V and J, and every other rearrangement counted as non-productive. Following IMGT convention, CDR3 was defined as the stretch from the second conserved V-encoded cysteine to the conserved J-encoded phenylalanine. Sequences without an unambiguous match to a single V gene segment were excluded from the earlier analysis of almost 600 of the donors. In an earlier analysis of 587 of the donors, V segments were called functional above 56.7% productive rearrangements and were called segregating when the between-donor standard deviation exceeded 5%. A statistical classification framework was built for diagnosing cytomegalovirus status from the catalog of TCR beta chain sequences. In a later analysis, V and J genes were assigned by comparing TCR nucleotide sequences against IMGT/GENE-DB human TR gene sequences. A later analysis assigned CDR3 sequences and most-parsimonious VDJ recombination scenarios with the TCRdist pipeline. A later analysis defined each TCR beta chain by its CDR3 amino acid sequence plus V-gene family, and excluded reads lacking a unique V-gene family. A later analysis removed 592 highly shared, low-generation-probability nucleotide sequences to deal with suspected cross-contamination and a sequencing artifact. For each public chain, a later analysis derived a clonal expansion index from normalized ranks of inferred template counts within each repertoire. In a later analysis, generation probabilities were computed with a VDJ recombination model fitted to out-of-frame rearrangements, and the resulting probabilities were checked against IGoR. Hypergeometric tests were used in a later analysis to score TCR-TCR, TCR-HLA and TCR-CMV co-occurrence, with a repertoire-size bias correction applied to the TCR pairs. A later analysis estimated false discovery rates by permuting HLA or CMV assignments 20 times. A later analysis grouped co-occurring TCRs with DBSCAN, adding TCRdist sequence similarity when clustering within HLA-allele-positive subsets. Repertoires with fewer than 30,000 or more than 120,000 public chains, plus five repertoires with anomalous nucleotide sharing, were excluded from co-occurrence clustering. TCRdb mirrors the immuneACCESS table, restricted to in-frame sequences. Some clones are absent from its copies; in checked studies, under half trace to an unresolved V gene, and the reason for the others is unknown. For V, J and clone size, that table is used; D and trimming come from the DNA. The sample table contains about 130,000 clones; only one count was recorded for about 81% of them. The leading ten clones occupy under 6% of the sample.

The sequence was obtained from a woman in her forties in good health and CMV-seropositive. Sequencing used PBMCs. This sequence uses TRBV2 and TRBJ2-1, with 11 junctional bases fitting TRBD2. The bases read TGTGCCAGCATACCGGGACTAGCGGACAATGAGCAGTTCTTC. It translates to CASIPGLADNEQFF.